The 18 T cell receptor beta chains below were found in one sample sequenced in a study of blood T cell repertoires in COVID-19. Generated by immunoSEQ multiplex PCR, the TCRdb table keeps only in-frame clones and is missing some. This sample has about 160,000 clones; less than 85% occur once, and the top ten carry under 9%. The specimen sequenced was peripheral blood. Receptor source: a middle-aged woman with COVID-19, enrolled during active disease.

J is TRBJ2-4 and V is TRBV7-2; D remains unclear. This CDR3 comprises 16 residues. Germline V gene sequence: CDR1 SGHTA, CDR2 FQGNSA. V was pared by 5 bases and J by 0 bases, with 14 bases between. CDR3 DNA sequence: TGTGCCAGCAGCCCTACTCTTACTCTAGCCAAAAACATTCAGTACTTC. Protein product: CASSPTLTLAKNIQYF.

The chain joins TRBV6-5 to TRBJ2-2; tentatively, D is TRBD1 (5 bases). CDR3 size: 13 residues. The germline CDR1 and CDR2 sequences are MNHEY and SVGAGI. Trimming removed 6 bases at V and 5 bases at J, with 10 bases between. The CDR3 coding sequence is TGTGCCAGCAGCAAACCAGGGACCGGGGAGCTGTTTTTT. Amino acid sequence: CASSKPGTGELFF.

The rearrangement uses TRBV27 and TRBJ1-3; D may be TRBD1 (6 bases). Trimming left V 3 bases short and J 4 bases short, with 10 bases between. The CDR3 spans 14 residues. The V gene's germline CDR1 is MNHEY and CDR2 SMNVEV (reference sequence). CDR3 coding DNA: TGTGCCAGCAGTTTTGCAGGGGCCGGAAACACCATATATTTT. Translation gives CASSFAGAGNTIYF.

Concerning this clone itself: The sample has other DNA sequences that encode this CDR3 too. This chain uses TRBV6-5 with TRBJ1-2; no reliable D call. The CDR3 is 13 amino acids. Germline CDR1 and CDR2: MNHEY and SVGAGI. Deletions cut 0 bases from V and 8 bases from J, with 10 bases between. Here the CDR3 DNA reads TGTGCCAGCAGTTACTCGGCAGGAGGAGGCTACACCTTC. This codes for CASSYSAGGGYTF.

In DNA form, the CDR3 reads TGTGCCAGCAGTGCGGGGGGGCTGCGGGAGCAGTACTTC. This sequence encodes CASSAGGLREQYF. The chain couples TRBV2 to TRBJ2-7; 8 bases map to TRBD2. Germline V CDR1 and CDR2: SNHLY, FYNNEI. Germline trimming cut 4 bases from V and 7 bases from J; bases unmatched to any gene: 6. This CDR3 contains 13 residues. Variable domain in full (rest from reference TRBV2 and TRBJ2-7): EPEVTQTPSHQVTQMGQEVILRCVPISNHLYFYWYRQILGQKVEFLVSFYNNEISEKSEIFDDQFSVERPDGSNFTLKIRSTKLEDSAMYFCASSAGGLREQYFGPGTRLTVT.

This sequence joins TRBV7-2 and TRBJ2-1, with D possibly being TRBD2 (5 bases). Germline V gene sequence: CDR1 SGHTA, CDR2 FQGNSA. The length of the CDR3 is 14 residues. V gave up 1 base and J gave up 7 bases, with 11 bases separating them. The CDR3 spells CASSLDRTVNEQFF. The CDR3 DNA reads as TGTGCCAGCAGCTTAGACCGGACTGTTAATGAGCAGTTCTTC.

The chain joins TRBV25-1 to TRBJ1-3; 9 positions match TRBD1. The CDR3 spans 16 residues. The trim removed 8 bases at V and 1 base at J, leaving 9 bases unmatched. In germline, CDR1 is MGHDK, CDR2 SYGVNS. The CDR3 bases are TGTGCCAGCGGAAACCCCGGACAGGGGTCTGGAAACACCATATATTTT. It is translated as CASGNPGQGSGNTIYF.

On this clone itself: A read error may produce the germline difference seen at one junction end. This chain connects TRBV6-1 to TRBJ2-7; a possible D gene is TRBD2 (5 bases). This CDR3 has 14 amino acids. CDR1 and CDR2 from the germline V gene are MNHNS and SASEGT. This CDR3 reads CASREGIASYEQYF. In DNA, the CDR3 is TGTGCCAGCAGGGAAGGGATAGCGTCCTACGAGCAGTACTTC.

In DNA form, the CDR3 reads TGCGCCAGCAGCCAAGGTCTGGGATTCAGGGATGGCTACACCTTC. It is translated as CASSQGLGFRDGYTF. The chain has TRBV4-1 and TRBJ1-2, with D perhaps matching TRBD1 (5 bases). Deletions cut 1 base from V and 6 bases from J, with 15 bases between. CDR3 length: 15 amino acids. CDR1 and CDR2 from the germline V gene are MGHRA and YSYEKL.

This chain links TRBV6-6 with TRBJ2-5, with unresolved D. Germline CDR1 and CDR2: MNHNY and SVGAGI (reference sequence). The CDR3 covers 15 residues. Trimming took 0 bases from V and 1 from J, leaving 9 bases between them. The CDR3 DNA follows: TGTGCCAGCAGTTACTCTGGGCGTCCCCAAGAGACCCAGTACTTC. This translates into CASSYSGRPQETQYF.

With regard to this clone: A much larger clone sits a single nucleotide away, making a read error possible. V and J are TRBV6-5 and TRBJ2-2; D may be TRBD1 (5 bases). Trimming cost V 5 bases and J 5 bases, with 9 bases left between them. From germline, CDR1 is MNHEY and CDR2 SVGAGI. CDR3 length: 13 amino acids. The CDR3 loop is CASSRTRTGELFF. The CDR3 DNA sequence: TGTGCCAGCAGTAGGACAAGGACCGGGGAGCTGTTTTTT.

The chain couples TRBV6-6 to TRBJ2-4; unclear D gene. The V gene's germline CDR1 is MNHNY and CDR2 SVGAGI (reference sequence). The CDR3 is 13 amino acids. The germline V and J ends were trimmed by 2 bases and 7 bases, with 9 bases remaining between them. The CDR3 spells CASSYAKRNIQYF. CDR3 DNA: TGTGCCAGCAGTTACGCGAAACGGAACATTCAGTACTTC.

The chain combines TRBV19 with TRBJ1-1, with unresolved D. CDR3 length: 13 residues. From germline, CDR1 is LNHDA and CDR2 SQIVND (reference sequence). V lost 1 base to trimming and J lost 3 bases, with 6 bases between them. The CDR3 protein is CASSIGRYTEAFF. The CDR3 DNA reads as TGTGCCAGTAGTATAGGGCGGTACACTGAAGCTTTCTTT.

The chain uses TRBV7-8 and TRBJ2-7, with 8 bases matching TRBD2. Germline CDR1 is SGHVS and CDR2 is FQNEAQ. This CDR3 comprises 14 residues. J was trimmed by 0 bases and V by 5 bases; bases with no gene match: 3. The CDR3 loop is CASSHSGNSYEQYF. CDR3 DNA: TGTGCCAGCAGCCATAGCGGGAACTCCTACGAGCAGTACTTC.

The V gene is TRBV12-3 or TRBV12-4, the J gene TRBJ1-2; maybe TRBD1 (6 bases). V lost 8 bases, J lost 8 bases, and 18 bases lay in between. This CDR3 comprises 13 residues. CDR3 nucleotides: TGTGCCAGCCTACCTGTGGACAGACCGGGCTACACCTTC. Translating gives CASLPVDRPGYTF.

The chain employs TRBV27 and TRBJ2-2, with TRBD1 identical over 7 bases. Looked up from germline, CDR1 is MNHEY and CDR2 is SMNVEV (reference sequence). The length of the CDR3 is 13 residues. Trimming at V came to 1 base and at J to 7 bases, leaving 0 bases not matched to a gene. The CDR3 DNA follows: TGTGCCAGCAGTTTATACAGGGGCGGGGAGCTGTTTTTT. Amino acids: CASSLYRGGELFF.

The gene calls are TRBV5-5 and TRBJ2-1; 8 bases line up with TRBD2. The J segment lost 4 bases and the V segment lost 0 bases, leaving 6 bases of the junction unmatched. The germline CDR1 and CDR2 sequences are SGHKS and YYEKEE (reference sequence). There are 16 residues in the CDR3. The CDR3 here is CASSLAGTRTYNEQFF. CDR3 in DNA: TGTGCCAGCAGCTTGGCCGGGACTAGAACATACAATGAGCAGTTCTTC.

V and J are TRBV5-1 and TRBJ1-3; a possible D gene is TRBD1 (6 bases). The CDR3 has 16 amino acids. The V end lost 2 bases, the J end lost 0 bases, and 12 bases lay between the germline ends. The V gene's germline CDR1 is SGHRS and CDR2 YFSETQ. CDR3 protein: CASSFSGASSGNTIYF. CDR3 DNA sequence: TGCGCCAGCAGCTTCTCAGGGGCGAGCTCTGGAAACACCATATATTTT.